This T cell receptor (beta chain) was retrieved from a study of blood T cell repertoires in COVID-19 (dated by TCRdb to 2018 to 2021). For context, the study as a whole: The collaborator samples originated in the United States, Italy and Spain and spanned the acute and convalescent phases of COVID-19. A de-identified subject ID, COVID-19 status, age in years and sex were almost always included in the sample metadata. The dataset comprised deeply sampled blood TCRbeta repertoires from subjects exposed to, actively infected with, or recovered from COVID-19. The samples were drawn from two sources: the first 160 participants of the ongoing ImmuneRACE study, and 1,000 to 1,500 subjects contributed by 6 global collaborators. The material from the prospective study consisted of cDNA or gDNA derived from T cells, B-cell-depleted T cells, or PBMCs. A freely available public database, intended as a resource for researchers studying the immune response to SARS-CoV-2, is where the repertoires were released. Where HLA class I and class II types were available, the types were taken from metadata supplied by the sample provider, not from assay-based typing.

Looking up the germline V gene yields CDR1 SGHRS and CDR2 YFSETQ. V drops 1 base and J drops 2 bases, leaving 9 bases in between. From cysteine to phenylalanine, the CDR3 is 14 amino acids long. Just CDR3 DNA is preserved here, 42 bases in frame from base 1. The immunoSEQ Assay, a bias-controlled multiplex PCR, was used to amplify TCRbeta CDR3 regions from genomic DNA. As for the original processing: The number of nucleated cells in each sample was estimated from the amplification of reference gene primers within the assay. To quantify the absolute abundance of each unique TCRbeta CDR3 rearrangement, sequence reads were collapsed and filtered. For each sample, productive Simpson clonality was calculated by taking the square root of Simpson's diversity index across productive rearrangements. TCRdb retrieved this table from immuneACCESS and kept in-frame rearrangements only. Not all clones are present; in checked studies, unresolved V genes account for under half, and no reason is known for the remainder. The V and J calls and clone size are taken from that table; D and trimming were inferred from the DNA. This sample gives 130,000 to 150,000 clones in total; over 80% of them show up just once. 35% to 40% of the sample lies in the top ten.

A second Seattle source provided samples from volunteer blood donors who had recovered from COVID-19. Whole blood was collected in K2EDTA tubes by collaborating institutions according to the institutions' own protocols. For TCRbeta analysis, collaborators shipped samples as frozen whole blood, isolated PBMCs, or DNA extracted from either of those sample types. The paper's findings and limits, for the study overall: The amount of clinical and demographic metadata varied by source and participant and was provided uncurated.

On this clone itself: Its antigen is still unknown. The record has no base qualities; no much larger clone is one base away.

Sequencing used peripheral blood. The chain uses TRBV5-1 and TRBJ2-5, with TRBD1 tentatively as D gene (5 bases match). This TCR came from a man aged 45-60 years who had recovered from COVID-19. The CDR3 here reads CASSLWPGQETQYF. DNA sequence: TGCGCCAGCAGCTTGTGGCCAGGGCAAGAGACCCAGTACTTC.